One TCR beta chain is described in this entry. The entry originates in a study of blood T cell repertoires in COVID-19. Study information: PBMCs, B-cell-depleted T cells, or T cells provided the cDNA or gDNA that made up the material.

Sequencing used immunoSEQ multiplex PCR; TCRdb keeps in-frame clones, though not all of them. This sample yields about 82,000 clones, of which around four fifths are seen a single time; 15% to 20% belongs to the top ten. CDR1 MNHEY and CDR2 SVGAGI come from the germline V gene. V was shortened by 4 bases and J by 7 bases, with 11 bases between the two germline ends. The length of the CDR3 is 13 residues. The receptor was isolated from an elderly man with active or convalescent COVID-19. The chain carries TRBV6-5 and TRBJ1-5; possible D gene TRBD1, 5 bases. Specimen: peripheral blood. The CDR3 loop is CASSSRAGQPQHF. In nucleotides, the CDR3 is TGTGCCAGCAGTTCCAGGGCTGGCCAGCCCCAGCATTTT.